One sample yielded the 13 T cell receptor beta chains listed below, sequenced in a study of T cells in Graves' hyperthyroidism and ophthalmopathy. TCR beta CDR3 region amplification was performed from RNA transcripts. The TCR CDR3 was amplified in a first-round RT-PCR using the HTBI primer set. From the multiplex PCR reads, TCRdb called clonotypes with MiXCR, one entry per CDR3 protein. The repertoire holds about 340,000 distinct CDR3 sequences, with around 20% as singletons. Material for sequencing was blood. The receptors derive from a woman aged 45 to 65 with Graves' hyperthyroidism.

This clonotype was counted only a few times. A much more abundant neighbour one base away suggests this may be a read error. The V call is TRBV27, the J call TRBJ2-7, with 11 bases identical to TRBD1. Germline CDR1 is MNHEY and CDR2 is SMNVEV (reference sequence). CDR3 length equals 15 residues. CDR3 region: CASSFKGQGVYKQYF. The CDR3 bases are TGTGCCAGCAGTTTCAAGGGACAGGGGGTCTACAAGCAGTACTTC.

This clonotype was counted a few times. The V call is TRBV20-1, the J call TRBJ2-3; 7 bases match TRBD1. The CDR3 is 13 residues long. Germline CDR1 is DFQATT and CDR2 is SNEGSKA (reference sequence). V shed 5 bases and J 3 bases; nucleotides not matched to a gene: 5. DNA of the CDR3: TGCAGTGCTGAAAAGACAGGGACAGATACGCAGTATTTT. It is translated as CSAEKTGTDTQYF.

Many counts were recorded for this clonotype. This rearrangement joins TRBV10-3 to TRBJ2-7; D remains unclear. Germline CDR1 reads ENHRY; CDR2 reads SYGVKD. Trimming took off 4 bases at V and 7 bases at J, with 20 bases between the two ends. The CDR3 totals 15 residues. The CDR3 reads CAISGVESPIREQYF. Written as DNA, the CDR3 is TGTGCCATCAGTGGGGTGGAAAGCCCGATTCGGGAGCAGTACTTC.

This clonotype appeared a few times. Because it lacks the conserved phenylalanine or tryptophan at the end, this CDR3 is likely a read error. The rearrangement joins TRBV29-1 to TRBJ1-2; a weak D match, TRBD1 (5 bases). CDR3 length: 11 amino acids. The V gene's germline CDR1 is SQVTM and CDR2 ANQGSEA. Trimming left V 4 bases short and J 2 bases short, with 5 bases between. CDR3 protein: CSVGQNYGYTL. In DNA form, the CDR3 reads TGCAGCGTTGGACAGAACTATGGCTACACCCTC.

The gene calls are TRBV28 and TRBJ2-7; 9 bases are a match to TRBD1. The CDR3 contains 15 residues. The V gene's germline CDR1 is MDHEN and CDR2 SYDVKM. The trim removed 5 bases at V and 2 bases at J, leaving 7 bases unmatched. CDR3 sequence (DNA): TGTGCCAGCAGTGTAGGACAGGGGCTCACCTACGAGCAGTACTTC. Encoded protein: CASSVGQGLTYEQYF.

This clonotype was picked up many times. V and J are TRBV6-1 and TRBJ2-7; TRBD2 might be the D (6 bases). V was cut by 3 bases and J by 2 bases, with 11 bases left in between. This CDR3 region has 14 residues. Germline CDR1 and CDR2: MNHNS and SASEGT. The CDR3 reads CASSEVGGTYEQYF. CDR3 DNA sequence: TGTGCCAGCAGTGAGGTCGGGGGAACCTACGAGCAGTACTTC.

This sequence joins TRBV19 and TRBJ1-5; 9 nucleotides agree with TRBD1. Per germline, CDR1 LNHDA and CDR2 SQIVND (reference sequence). The CDR3 is 15 amino acids. Trimming at V came to 7 bases and at J to 2 bases, leaving 6 bases not matched to a gene. CDR3 sequence (DNA): TGTGCCAGTACAACGGACAGGGGTGGCAATCAGCCCCAGCATTTT. It codes for CASTTDRGGNQPQHF.

The chain's CDR3 is CSVEGQGAAYEQYF. CDR3 nucleotide sequence: TGCAGCGTTGAGGGACAGGGAGCCGCCTACGAGCAGTACTTC. The chain couples TRBV29-1 to TRBJ2-7; 9 bases are shared with TRBD1. The length of the CDR3 is 14 residues. Germline CDR1 and CDR2: SQVTM and ANQGSEA. Losses at the gene ends were 3 bases for V and 2 bases for J; bases not matched to a gene: 5.

This clonotype was seen more than once but under ten times. This chain links TRBV9 with TRBJ2-3; no firm D call. CDR1 is SGDLS and CDR2 is YYNGEE in the germline V gene. Deletions cut 0 bases from V and 0 bases from J, with 5 bases between. There are 14 residues in the CDR3. Here the CDR3 DNA reads TGTGCCAGCAGCGTAGACGGGAGCACAGATACGCAGTATTTT. Translated, it gives CASSVDGSTDTQYF.

The chain couples TRBV5-1 to TRBJ2-1; 9 bases agree with TRBD1. The J segment lost 9 bases and the V segment lost 0 bases, leaving 10 bases of the junction unmatched. CDR3 length equals 16 residues. The germline V gene has CDR1 SGHRS and CDR2 YFSETQ. The DNA for the CDR3 is TGCGCCAGCAGCTTGGGCGGGACAGGGACTGGCGGTGAGCAGTTCTTC. Translating it yields CASSLGGTGTGGEQFF. Full variable domain (rest looked up from reference TRBV5-1 and TRBJ2-1): KAGVTQTPRYLIKTRGQQVTLSCSPISGHRSVSWYQQTPGQGLQFLFEYFSETQRNKGNFPGRFSGRQFSNSRSEMNVSTLELGDSALYLCASSLGGTGTGGEQFFGPGTRLTVL.

At least ten counts were recorded for this clonotype. The chain employs TRBV20-1 and TRBJ2-7; possible D gene TRBD1, 5 bases. V dropped 3 bases and J dropped 6 bases, with 24 bases sitting between them. The CDR3 has 16 amino acids. Germline V gives CDR1 DFQATT, CDR2 SNEGSKA (reference sequence). The DNA for the CDR3 is TGCAGTGCTAGTAATACAGGAACCAAAGGTCGTGTCGAGCAGTACTTC. This gives the protein CSASNTGTKGRVEQYF.

This clonotype showed up many times. The chain recombines TRBV14 with TRBJ2-7; D assignment may be TRBD1 or TRBD2 (5 bases each). Per germline, CDR1 SGHDN and CDR2 FVKESK. There are 15 residues in the CDR3. V lost 0 bases and J lost 6, with 15 bases in between. In DNA form, the CDR3 reads TGTGCCAGCAGCCAAGAAGGGACCCTCCGATCCGAGCAGTACTTC. Its protein is CASSQEGTLRSEQYF.

This clonotype was detected many times. V is TRBV7-3 and J is TRBJ2-1, with a possible D match to TRBD1 (5 bases). Germline assignment: CDR1 SGHTA and CDR2 FQGTGA. V lost 3 bases and J lost 7, with 13 bases in between. CDR3 length equals 14 residues. For the CDR3, the DNA is TGTGCCAGCAGCTTGGCCAGGGAAGGAAATGAGCAGTTCTTC. Protein: CASSLAREGNEQFF.